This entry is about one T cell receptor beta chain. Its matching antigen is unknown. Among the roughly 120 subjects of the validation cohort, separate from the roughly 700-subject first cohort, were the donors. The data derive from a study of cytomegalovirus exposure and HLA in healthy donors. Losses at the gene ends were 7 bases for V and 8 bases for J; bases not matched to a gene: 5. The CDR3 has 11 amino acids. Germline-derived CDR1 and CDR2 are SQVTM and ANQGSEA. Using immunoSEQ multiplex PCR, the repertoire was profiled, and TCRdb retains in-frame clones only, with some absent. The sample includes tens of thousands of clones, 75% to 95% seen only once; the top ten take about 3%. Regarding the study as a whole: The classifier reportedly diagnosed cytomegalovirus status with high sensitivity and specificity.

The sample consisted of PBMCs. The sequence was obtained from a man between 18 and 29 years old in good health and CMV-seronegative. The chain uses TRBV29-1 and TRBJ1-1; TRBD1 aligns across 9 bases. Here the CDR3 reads CSGYRGREAFF. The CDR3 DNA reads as TGCAGCGGCTACAGGGGGCGGGAAGCTTTCTTT.